The entry that follows covers one TCR beta chain sequence. Its antigen is unknown. CDR1 is MGHDK, CDR2 SYGVNS, per germline. The CDR3 loop spans 16 amino acids. Trimming stripped 5 bases from V and 3 bases from J, with 16 bases between. The table came from immunoSEQ multiplex PCR; TCRdb's copy has only in-frame clones and leaves some out. Of roughly 2,500,000 clones in the sample, approximately 94% were seen once. The sample is drawn from a study of shared clonotypes between healthy human individuals. Overall study findings and caveats: A handful of donors held about 4.5% of naive CD4 clonotypes in common.

This clonotype was sampled from a man between 18 and 29 years old in good health. Some clones in this sample may be carry-over from other donors' samples. This chain uses TRBV25-1 with TRBJ1-4; no definite D call. Material: naive CD4+ T cells from PBMCs. Subset indicated: CD45RA+ positively selected. CDR3 DNA sequence: TGTGCCAGCAGTCTTGGGTTGAGGCGGTCTAATGAAAAACTGTTTTTT. The encoded protein is CASSLGLRRSNEKLFF.